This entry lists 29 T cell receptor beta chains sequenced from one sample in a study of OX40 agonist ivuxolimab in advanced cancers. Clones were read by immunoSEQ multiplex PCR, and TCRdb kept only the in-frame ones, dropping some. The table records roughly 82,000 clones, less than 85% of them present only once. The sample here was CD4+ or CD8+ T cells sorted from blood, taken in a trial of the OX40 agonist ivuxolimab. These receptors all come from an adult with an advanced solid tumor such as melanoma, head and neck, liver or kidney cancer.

The DNA of the CDR3 is TGTGCCAGCAGCTACTCCCAACGACTCTCCTATAATTCACCCCTCCACTTT. It specifies CASSYSQRLSYNSPLHF. The V call is TRBV7-2, the J call TRBJ1-6; D unclear. The germline V gene has CDR1 SGHTA and CDR2 FQGNSA. This CDR3 has 17 amino acids. Deletions cut 4 bases from V and 0 bases from J, with 13 bases between. Variable domain in full (rest from reference TRBV7-2 and TRBJ1-6): GAGVSQSPSNKVTEKGKDVELRCDPISGHTALYWYRQSLGQGLEFLIYFQGNSAPDKSGLPSDRFSAERTGGSVSTLTIQRTQQEDSAVYLCASSYSQRLSYNSPLHFGNGTRLTVT.

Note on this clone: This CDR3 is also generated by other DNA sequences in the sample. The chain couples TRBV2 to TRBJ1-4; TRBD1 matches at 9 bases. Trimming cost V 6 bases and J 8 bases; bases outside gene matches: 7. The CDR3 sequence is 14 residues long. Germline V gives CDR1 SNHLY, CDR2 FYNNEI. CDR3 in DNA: TGTGCCAGCAGCGCCGGGACAGGGTTGGAAAAACTGTTTTTT. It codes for CASSAGTGLEKLFF.

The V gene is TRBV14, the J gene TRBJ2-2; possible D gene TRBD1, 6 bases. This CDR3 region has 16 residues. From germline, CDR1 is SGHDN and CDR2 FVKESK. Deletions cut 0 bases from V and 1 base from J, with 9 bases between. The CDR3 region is CASSQDKGVNTGELFF. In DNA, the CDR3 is TGTGCCAGCAGCCAAGATAAGGGGGTGAACACCGGGGAGCTGTTTTTT.

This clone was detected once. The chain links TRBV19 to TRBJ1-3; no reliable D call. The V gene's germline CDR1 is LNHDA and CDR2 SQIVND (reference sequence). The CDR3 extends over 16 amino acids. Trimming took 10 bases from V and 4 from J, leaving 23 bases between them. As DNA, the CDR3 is TGTGCCACCTCGCACCGGGAGACCCTCTTCGGAAACACCATATATTTT. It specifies CATSHRETLFGNTIYF.

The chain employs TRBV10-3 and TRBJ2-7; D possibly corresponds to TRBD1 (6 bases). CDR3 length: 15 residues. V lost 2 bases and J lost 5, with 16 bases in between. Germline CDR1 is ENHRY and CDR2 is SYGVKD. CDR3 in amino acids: CAISEPLTGSHEQYF. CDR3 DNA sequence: TGTGCCATCAGTGAGCCATTGACAGGATCTCACGAGCAGTACTTC.

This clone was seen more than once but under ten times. CDR3 protein: CASSGRANTEAFF. CDR3 sequence (DNA): TGCGCCAGCAGTGGCAGGGCGAACACTGAAGCTTTCTTT. The chain joins TRBV10-1 to TRBJ1-1; D may be TRBD1 (5 bases). The V gene's germline CDR1 is WNHNN and CDR2 SYGVQD (reference sequence). The length of the CDR3 is 13 residues. The V end was cut by 4 bases, the J end by 1 base, with 7 bases between.

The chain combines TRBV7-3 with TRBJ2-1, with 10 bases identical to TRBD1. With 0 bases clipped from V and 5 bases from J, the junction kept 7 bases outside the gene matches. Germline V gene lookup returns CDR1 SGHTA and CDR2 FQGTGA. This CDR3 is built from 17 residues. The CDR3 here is CASSLTPRQGANNEQFF. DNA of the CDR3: TGTGCCAGCAGCTTAACACCTCGACAGGGGGCGAACAATGAGCAGTTCTTC.

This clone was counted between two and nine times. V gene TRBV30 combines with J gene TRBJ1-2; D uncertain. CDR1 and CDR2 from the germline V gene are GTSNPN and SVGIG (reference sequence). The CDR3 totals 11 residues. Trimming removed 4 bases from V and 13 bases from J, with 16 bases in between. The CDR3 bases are TGTGCCTGGACCTCCCGCGGGGAGTCCACCTTC. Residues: CAWTSRGESTF. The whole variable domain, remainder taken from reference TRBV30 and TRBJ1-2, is SQTIHQWPATLVQPVGSPLSLECTVEGTSNPNLYWYRQAAGRGLQLLFYSVGIGQISSEVPQNLSASRPQDRQFILSSKKLLLSDSGFYLCAWTSRGESTFGSGTRLTVV.

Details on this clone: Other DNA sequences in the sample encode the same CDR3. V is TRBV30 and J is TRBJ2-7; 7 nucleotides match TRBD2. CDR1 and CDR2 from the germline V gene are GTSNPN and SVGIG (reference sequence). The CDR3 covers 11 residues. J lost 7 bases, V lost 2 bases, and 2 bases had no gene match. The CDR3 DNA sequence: TGTGCCTGGAGTCTGGGGGGGGAGCAGTACTTC. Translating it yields CAWSLGGEQYF. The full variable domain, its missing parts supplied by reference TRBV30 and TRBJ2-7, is SQTIHQWPATLVQPVGSPLSLECTVEGTSNPNLYWYRQAAGRGLQLLFYSVGIGQISSEVPQNLSASRPQDRQFILSSKKLLLSDSGFYLCAWSLGGEQYFGPGTRLTVT.

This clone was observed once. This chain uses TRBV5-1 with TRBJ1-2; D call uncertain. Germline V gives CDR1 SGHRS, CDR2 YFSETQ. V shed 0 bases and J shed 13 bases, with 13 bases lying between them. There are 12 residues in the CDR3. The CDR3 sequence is CASSLGTDPPTF. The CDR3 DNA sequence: TGCGCCAGCAGCTTGGGGACCGACCCGCCCACCTTC.

The CDR3: CASSSRPTGGYEQYF. CDR3 DNA: TGTGCCAGCAGTTCTCGACCTACAGGGGGCTACGAGCAGTACTTC. This chain links TRBV6-6 with TRBJ2-7, with 8 positions matching TRBD1. Germline CDR1 reads MNHNY; CDR2 reads SVGAGI (reference sequence). Trimming took 4 bases from V and 3 from J; bases not matched to a gene: 8. This CDR3 comprises 15 residues.

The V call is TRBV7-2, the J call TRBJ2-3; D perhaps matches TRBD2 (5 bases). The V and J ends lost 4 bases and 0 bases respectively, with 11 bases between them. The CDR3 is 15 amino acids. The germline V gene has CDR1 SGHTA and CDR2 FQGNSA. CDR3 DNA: TGTGCCAGCAGCTCCCAGGCTAGCAGCACAGATACGCAGTATTTT. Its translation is CASSSQASSTDTQYF.

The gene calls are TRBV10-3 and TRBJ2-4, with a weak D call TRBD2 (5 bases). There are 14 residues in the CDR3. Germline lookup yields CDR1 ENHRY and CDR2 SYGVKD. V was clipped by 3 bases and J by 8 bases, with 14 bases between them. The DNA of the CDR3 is TGTGCCATCAGTGATTCGGCCGGGCGGGACATTCAGTACTTC. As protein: CAISDSAGRDIQYF.

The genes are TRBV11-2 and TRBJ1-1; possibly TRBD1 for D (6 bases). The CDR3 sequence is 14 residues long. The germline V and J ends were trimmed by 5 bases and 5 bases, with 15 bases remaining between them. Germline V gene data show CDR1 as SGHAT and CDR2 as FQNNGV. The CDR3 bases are TGTGCCAGCAGCCAGCGGATAGGGGGGACTGAAGCTTTCTTT. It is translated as CASSQRIGGTEAFF. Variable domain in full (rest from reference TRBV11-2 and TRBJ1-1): EAGVAQSPRYKIIEKRQSVAFWCNPISGHATLYWYQQILGQGPKLLIQFQNNGVVDDSQLPKDRFSAERLKGVDSTLKIQPAKLEDSAVYLCASSQRIGGTEAFFGQGTRLTVV.

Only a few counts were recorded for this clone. The DNA of the CDR3 is TGTGCCAGCAGCTTATCCGTCTCCGGGGTCCTTCGCACTGAAGCTTTCTTT. Encoded protein: CASSLSVSGVLRTEAFF. This chain uses TRBV11-2 with TRBJ1-1, with D unclear. CDR3 length: 17 residues. Between the trimmed V and J ends, which lost 2 bases and 4 bases, there was a span of 20 bases. Per germline, CDR1 SGHAT and CDR2 FQNNGV.

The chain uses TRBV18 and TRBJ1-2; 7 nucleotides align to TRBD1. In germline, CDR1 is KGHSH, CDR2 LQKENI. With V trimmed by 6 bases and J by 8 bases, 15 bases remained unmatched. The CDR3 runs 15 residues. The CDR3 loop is CASSRGGQALIGYTF. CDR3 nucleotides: TGTGCCAGCTCCCGGGGAGGACAGGCTCTGATAGGCTACACCTTC. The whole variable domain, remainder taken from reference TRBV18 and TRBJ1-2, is NAGVMQNPRHLVRRRGQEARLRCSPMKGHSHVYWYRQLPEEGLKFMVYLQKENIIDESGMPKERFSAEFPKEGPSILRIQQVVRGDSAAYFCASSRGGQALIGYTFGSGTRLTVV.

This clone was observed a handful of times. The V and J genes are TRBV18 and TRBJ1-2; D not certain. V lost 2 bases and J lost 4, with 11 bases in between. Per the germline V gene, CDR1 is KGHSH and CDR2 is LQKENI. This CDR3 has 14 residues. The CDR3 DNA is TGTGCCAGCTCACCAGAGTTCGGTAGCTATGGCTACACCTTC. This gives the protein CASSPEFGSYGYTF.

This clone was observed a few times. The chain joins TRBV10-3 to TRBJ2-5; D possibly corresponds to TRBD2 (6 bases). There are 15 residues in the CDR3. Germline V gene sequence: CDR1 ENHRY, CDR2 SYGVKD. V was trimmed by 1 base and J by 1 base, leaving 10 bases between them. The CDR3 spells CAISELPSVQETQYF. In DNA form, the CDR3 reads TGTGCCATCAGTGAGTTACCTAGCGTCCAAGAGACCCAGTACTTC.

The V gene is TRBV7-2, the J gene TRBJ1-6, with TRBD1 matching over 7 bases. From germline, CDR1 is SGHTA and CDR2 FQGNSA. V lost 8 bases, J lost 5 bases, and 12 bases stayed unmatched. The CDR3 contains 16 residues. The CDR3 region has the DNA TGTGCCAGCGGAAGGTTTGGGACAGACAATAATTCACCCCTCCACTTT. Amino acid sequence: CASGRFGTDNNSPLHF.

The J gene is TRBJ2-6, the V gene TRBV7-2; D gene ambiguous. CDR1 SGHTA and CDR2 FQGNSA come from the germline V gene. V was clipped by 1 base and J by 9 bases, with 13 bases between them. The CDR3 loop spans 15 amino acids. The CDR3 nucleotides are TGTGCCAGCAGCTTAGGGGCGGACCCCGACAACGTCCTGACTTTC. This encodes CASSLGADPDNVLTF.

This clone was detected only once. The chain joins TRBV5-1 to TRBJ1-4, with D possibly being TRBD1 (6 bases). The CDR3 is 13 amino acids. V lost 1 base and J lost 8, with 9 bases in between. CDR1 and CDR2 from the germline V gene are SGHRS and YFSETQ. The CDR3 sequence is CASSLRDKEKLFF. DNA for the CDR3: TGCGCCAGCAGCTTGAGGGACAAGGAAAAACTGTTTTTT.

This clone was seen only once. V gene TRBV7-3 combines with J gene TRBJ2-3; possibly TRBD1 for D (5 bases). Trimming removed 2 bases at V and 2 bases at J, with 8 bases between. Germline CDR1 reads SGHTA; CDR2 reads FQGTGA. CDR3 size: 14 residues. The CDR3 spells CASSLAGNTDTQYF. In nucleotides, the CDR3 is TGTGCCAGCAGCTTAGCAGGGAACACAGATACGCAGTATTTT. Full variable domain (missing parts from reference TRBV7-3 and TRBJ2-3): GAGVSQTPSNKVTEKGKYVELRCDPISGHTALYWYRQSLGQGPEFLIYFQGTGAADDSGLPNDRFFAVRPEGSVSTLKIQRTERGDSAVYLCASSLAGNTDTQYFGPGTRLTVL.

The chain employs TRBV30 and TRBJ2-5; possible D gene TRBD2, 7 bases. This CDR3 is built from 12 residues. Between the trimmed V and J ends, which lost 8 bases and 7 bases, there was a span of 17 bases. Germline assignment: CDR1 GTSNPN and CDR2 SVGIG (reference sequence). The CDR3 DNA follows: TGTGCCCTGAGGGGGGGGCCAGGGACCCAGTACTTC. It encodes CALRGGPGTQYF.

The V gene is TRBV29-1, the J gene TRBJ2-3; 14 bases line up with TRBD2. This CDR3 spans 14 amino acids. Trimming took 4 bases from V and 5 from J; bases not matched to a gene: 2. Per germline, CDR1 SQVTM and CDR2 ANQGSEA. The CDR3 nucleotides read TGCAGCGTTGGGACTAGCGGGGGGCAAGATACGCAGTATTTT. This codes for CSVGTSGGQDTQYF.

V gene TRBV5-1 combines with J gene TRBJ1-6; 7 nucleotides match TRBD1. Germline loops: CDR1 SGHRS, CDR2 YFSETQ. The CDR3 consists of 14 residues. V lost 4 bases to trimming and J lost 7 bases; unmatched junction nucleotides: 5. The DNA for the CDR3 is TGCGCCAGCAGCGAAGGGACAGTGAATTCACCCCTCCACTTT. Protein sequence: CASSEGTVNSPLHF.

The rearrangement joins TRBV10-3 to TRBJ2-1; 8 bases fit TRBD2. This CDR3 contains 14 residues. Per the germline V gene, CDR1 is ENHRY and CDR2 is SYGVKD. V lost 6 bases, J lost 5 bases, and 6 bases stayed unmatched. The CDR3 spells CAISRGGENNEQFF. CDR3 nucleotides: TGTGCCATCAGCCGGGGGGGCGAGAACAATGAGCAGTTCTTC.

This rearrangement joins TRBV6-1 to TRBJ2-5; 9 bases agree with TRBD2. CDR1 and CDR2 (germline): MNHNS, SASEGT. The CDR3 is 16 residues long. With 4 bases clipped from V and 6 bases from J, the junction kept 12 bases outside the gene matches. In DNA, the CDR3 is TGTGCCAGCAGTGCAGGGGCGGGGGGGCTTACGAAGACCCAGTACTTC. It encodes CASSAGAGGLTKTQYF.

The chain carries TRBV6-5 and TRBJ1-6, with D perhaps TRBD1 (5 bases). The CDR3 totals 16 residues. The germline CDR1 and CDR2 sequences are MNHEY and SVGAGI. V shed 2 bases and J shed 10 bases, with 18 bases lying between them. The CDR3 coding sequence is TGTGCCAGCAGTTACGCGAGGTGGGGGACGGGGTCACCCCTCCACTTT. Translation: CASSYARWGTGSPLHF.

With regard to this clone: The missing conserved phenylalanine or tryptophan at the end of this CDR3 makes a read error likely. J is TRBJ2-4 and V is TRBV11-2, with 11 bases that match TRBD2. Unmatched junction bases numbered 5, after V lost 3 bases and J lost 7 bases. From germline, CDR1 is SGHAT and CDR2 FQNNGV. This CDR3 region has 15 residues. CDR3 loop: CASSFQASGGNIQYL. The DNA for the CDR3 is TGTGCCAGCAGCTTTCAGGCTAGCGGGGGGAACATTCAGTACCTC.